The 21 T cell receptor beta chains reported below all come from one sample, sequenced in a study of human T cells and chemical hapten exposure. As to time point: pre-sensitization, week 0. Treatment denoted: therapeutic diphenylcyclopropenone sensitization with weekly scalp DPC. TCRdb recomputed calls from the RACE reads with MiXCR, one row per CDR3 protein. The table lists 250,000 or so distinct CDR3 sequences, approximately 8.6% of them singletons. This material consisted of whole blood, taken in connection with sensitization to the hapten diphenylcyclopropenone (DPC). All receptors come from a woman aged 40 to 50 with alopecia areata. Some clones in this sample may be carry-over from other donors' samples.

The chain uses TRBV20-1 and TRBJ1-2; no clear D gene. Trimming stripped 3 bases from V and 2 bases from J, with 4 bases between. The germline V gene encodes CDR1 DFQATT and CDR2 SNEGSKA (reference sequence). The CDR3 runs 11 residues. The CDR3 bases are TGCAGTGCTAGGCTGAACTATGGCTACACCTTC. Amino acids: CSARLNYGYTF.

This clonotype was detected only a few times. The chain is built from TRBV6-2 or TRBV6-3 and TRBJ1-5; D is unresolved. Trimming pared 7 bases from V and 5 bases from J, leaving 18 bases between. CDR3 length: 15 amino acids. Germline CDR1 reads MNHEY; CDR2 reads SVGEGT. CDR3 DNA sequence: TGTGCCAGCACCCCGGCTACGTTTACTTATCAGCCCCAGCATTTT. Translating it yields CASTPATFTYQPQHF.

Ten or more counts support this clonotype. This chain connects TRBV6-1 to TRBJ1-2; D is ambiguous. The CDR3 contains 12 residues. Trimming left V 7 bases short and J 6 bases short, with 12 bases between. CDR1 MNHNS and CDR2 SASEGT come from the germline V gene. For the CDR3, the DNA is TGTGCCAGCAATGAGGGTAAGGATGGCTACACCTTC. This sequence encodes CASNEGKDGYTF.

This clonotype was seen repeatedly, ten times or more. The genes are TRBV7-2 and TRBJ1-1, with TRBD1 matching over 10 bases. The junction had 4 bases not matched to a gene; V was cut back by 5 bases and J by 4 bases. Germline V lookup: CDR1 SGHTA, CDR2 FQGNSA. This CDR3 is 14 amino acids long. The CDR3: CASSPWDRGTEAFF. The CDR3 DNA reads TGTGCCAGCAGCCCCTGGGACAGGGGCACTGAAGCTTTCTTT. The full variable domain, its missing parts supplied by reference TRBV7-2 and TRBJ1-1, is GAGVSQSPSNKVTEKGKDVELRCDPISGHTALYWYRQSLGQGLEFLIYFQGNSAPDKSGLPSDRFSAERTGGSVSTLTIQRTQQEDSAVYLCASSPWDRGTEAFFGQGTRLTVV.

The V gene is TRBV12-3 or TRBV12-4, the J gene TRBJ2-1; D is perhaps TRBD2 (5 bases). The CDR3 loop spans 14 amino acids. V lost 3 bases to trimming and J lost 10 bases, with 16 bases between them. Here the CDR3 DNA reads TGTGCCAGCAGTTTTGGACTCGGTGATATGGAGCAGTTCTTC. Amino acids: CASSFGLGDMEQFF.

This clonotype was seen repeatedly, ten times or more. The DNA of the CDR3 is TGTGCCAGCAGTACTCTTTACGAGCAGTACTTC. The encoded protein is CASSTLYEQYF. The chain has TRBV28 and TRBJ2-7; no reliable D call. This CDR3 spans 11 amino acids. Germline V lookup: CDR1 MDHEN, CDR2 SYDVKM. Trimming took off 5 bases at V and 4 bases at J, with 6 bases between the two ends.

This clonotype has more than one count but fewer than ten. J is TRBJ1-2 and V is TRBV7-2; 8 nucleotides match TRBD1. CDR3 size: 13 residues. Germline V CDR1 and CDR2: SGHTA, FQGNSA. V lost 4 bases and J lost 7; bases outside the gene matches: 5. CDR3 sequence reads: CASSSQTGAGYTF. The CDR3, as DNA: TGTGCCAGCAGCTCCCAGACAGGGGCTGGCTACACCTTC.

This rearrangement joins TRBV12-3 or TRBV12-4 to TRBJ2-5; 8 bases line up with TRBD2. The CDR3 covers 14 residues. After removal of 7 bases from V and 4 bases from J, the junction contained 8 bases not matched to a gene. Written as DNA, the CDR3 is TGTGCCAGCAACCTGGGACTAGGGGGAGAGACCCAGTACTTC. Its protein product is CASNLGLGGETQYF.

This chain connects TRBV11-1 to TRBJ2-7; perhaps TRBD1 as D (5 bases). CDR3 length: 14 amino acids. V lost 3 bases and J lost 4, with 13 bases in between. Germline assignment: CDR1 SGHAT and CDR2 FQDESV (reference sequence). This CDR3 is CASSFAGIRYEQYF. Written as DNA, the CDR3 is TGTGCCAGCAGCTTCGCAGGGATTCGGTACGAGCAGTACTTC.

The chain combines TRBV7-9 with TRBJ1-1; D remains unclear. CDR3 length: 13 amino acids. Germline CDR1 and CDR2: SEHNR and FQNEAQ (reference sequence). The V gene lost 1 base and the J gene lost 4 bases, with 7 bases spanning the gap. CDR3 in amino acids: CASSLGLATEAFF. CDR3 nucleotide sequence: TGTGCCAGCAGCTTAGGCCTCGCCACTGAAGCTTTCTTT.

This clonotype was found many times. The chain uses TRBV6-2 or TRBV6-3 and TRBJ1-1; D uncertain. The V gene's germline CDR1 is MNHEY and CDR2 SVGEGT. CDR3 length: 13 amino acids. Trimming cost V 5 bases and J 3 bases, with 10 bases left between them. The CDR3 DNA follows: TGTGCCAGCAGTCGCCGAAGGGACACTGAAGCTTTCTTT. It specifies CASSRRRDTEAFF.

This clonotype was detected only a few times. The chain is built from TRBV27 and TRBJ1-2; D possibly corresponds to TRBD1 (6 bases). The CDR3 runs 14 residues. CDR1 is MNHEY and CDR2 is SMNVEV in the germline V gene (reference sequence). V lost 5 bases to trimming and J lost 4 bases, with 14 bases between them. Here the CDR3 DNA reads TGTGCCAGCAGTCTACAGGGATCAGCCTATGGCTACACCTTC. Amino acid sequence: CASSLQGSAYGYTF.

This clonotype was counted at least ten times. The chain has TRBV10-3 and TRBJ1-1; TRBD1 aligns across 11 bases. In germline, CDR1 is ENHRY, CDR2 SYGVKD. Trimming cost V 6 bases and J 2 bases; bases outside gene matches: 2. This CDR3 has 14 residues. CDR3: CAIRGQGANTEAFF. The CDR3 DNA reads TGTGCCATCAGAGGACAGGGGGCTAACACTGAAGCTTTCTTT.

This clonotype came up a few times. The CDR3 region has the DNA TGTGCCAGCAGCGTTGGACAGGGTGAAGCTTTCTTT. Translated, it gives CASSVGQGEAFF. The chain uses TRBV9 and TRBJ1-1, with 8 positions matching TRBD1. This CDR3 has 12 residues. Germline loops: CDR1 SGDLS, CDR2 YYNGEE. V shed 2 bases, J shed 7 bases, and the junction held 1 base outside the gene matches.

The chain has TRBV27 and TRBJ2-2; D not certain. This CDR3 contains 15 residues. The V end lost 2 bases, the J end lost 2 bases, and 9 bases lay between the germline ends. CDR1 is MNHEY and CDR2 is SMNVEV in the germline V gene (reference sequence). The CDR3 DNA follows: TGTGCCAGCAGTTTAACTGGTCTCAACACCGGGGAGCTGTTTTTT. This sequence encodes CASSLTGLNTGELFF.

This clonotype was seen repeatedly, ten times or more. The chain recombines TRBV20-1 with TRBJ2-1, with 9 nucleotides matching TRBD2. The V gene's germline CDR1 is DFQATT and CDR2 SNEGSKA (reference sequence). CDR3 length equals 12 residues. V was pared by 6 bases and J by 5 bases, with 2 bases of the junction left unmatched. CDR3 DNA: TGCAGTGCAAGACTAGCGGACAATGAGCAGTTCTTC. Amino acid sequence: CSARLADNEQFF.

The chain employs TRBV7-9 and TRBJ2-1; 13 bases line up with TRBD2. The germline CDR1 and CDR2 sequences are SEHNR and FQNEAQ (reference sequence). Trimming cost V 2 bases and J 9 bases; bases outside gene matches: 13. This CDR3 contains 18 residues. This chain's CDR3 is CASSLRGLAGDDHGEQFF. In DNA, the CDR3 is TGTGCCAGCAGCTTAAGAGGACTAGCGGGAGATGACCACGGTGAGCAGTTCTTC.

This clonotype was seen many times. This chain links TRBV12-3 or TRBV12-4 with TRBJ2-3, with a weak D call TRBD1 (5 bases). V was trimmed by 1 base and J by 4 bases, leaving 9 bases between them. The CDR3 runs 14 residues. The CDR3 loop is CASSLGGGADTQYF. CDR3 DNA: TGTGCCAGCAGTTTAGGGGGCGGCGCAGATACGCAGTATTTT.

The chain links TRBV24-1 to TRBJ2-5; 9 nucleotides align to TRBD2. The germline gives CDR1 KGHDR, CDR2 SFDVKD. V was clipped by 2 bases and J by 2 bases; unmatched bases: 2. The CDR3 loop spans 15 amino acids. In DNA, the CDR3 is TGTGCCACCAGTGATTCGGGACTAGCACAAGAGACCCAGTACTTC. This gives the protein CATSDSGLAQETQYF.

This clonotype was seen at least ten times. The chain links TRBV28 to TRBJ2-5; TRBD1 might be the D (6 bases). Trimming took 5 bases from V and 2 from J, leaving 6 bases between them. CDR1 and CDR2 from the germline V gene are MDHEN and SYDVKM. The CDR3 runs 12 residues. CDR3 sequence (DNA): TGTGCCAGCAGTAGGGGGCAAGAGACCCAGTACTTC. This sequence encodes CASSRGQETQYF.

This sequence joins TRBV29-1 and TRBJ2-3; D might be TRBD2 (5 bases). Germline CDR1 reads SQVTM; CDR2 reads ANQGSEA. The CDR3 is made up of 13 amino acids. V lost 5 bases to trimming and J lost 1 base, with 10 bases between them. CDR3 nucleotides: TGCAGCGTTTTAGCGCAAGGCACAGATACGCAGTATTTT. Protein sequence: CSVLAQGTDTQYF.